This passage covers 21 T cell receptor beta chains from one sample sequenced in a study of shared clonotypes between healthy human individuals. Some clones are missing from TCRdb's copy, which holds only in-frame ones; the method was immunoSEQ multiplex PCR. The sample has about 2.1 million clones, about 94% seen once; the top ten hold more than 1.5%. It was CD45RO-negative cells, positively selected for CCR7, that made up naive CD8 cells, with terminally differentiated effector memory CD45RA+ cells excluded. The sequenced sample was naive CD8+ T cells from PBMCs. These receptors were obtained from a man between 18 and 29 years old in good health. Some clones in this sample may be carry-over from other donors' samples.

This rearrangement joins TRBV10-3 to TRBJ2-3; 8 bases align to TRBD2. Trimming removed 4 bases from V and 1 base from J; junction bases left unmatched: 10. The CDR3 extends over 17 amino acids. The germline V gene encodes CDR1 ENHRY and CDR2 SYGVKD. CDR3 nucleotides: TGTGCCATCAGTGCCCTTAGGAGCGGGAGTGGCACAGATACGCAGTATTTT. The encoded protein is CAISALRSGSGTDTQYF.

The rearrangement uses TRBV7-8 and TRBJ2-7; 10 nucleotides match TRBD2. CDR1 SGHVS and CDR2 FQNEAQ come from the germline V gene. The V and J ends lost 4 bases and 3 bases, in that order; junction bases with no gene match: 15. This CDR3 comprises 18 residues. The CDR3 DNA sequence: TGTGCCAGCAGCTCGGACCCCTGGGGGGTAGCGGGAGGCTACGAGCAGTACTTC. Protein sequence: CASSSDPWGVAGGYEQYF.

This chain's CDR3 is CASSHGGEGAYEQYF. Written as DNA, the CDR3 is TGTGCCAGCAGCCATGGCGGGGAAGGGGCCTACGAGCAGTACTTC. J is TRBJ2-7 and V is TRBV9; D possibly corresponds to TRBD2 (6 bases). V was trimmed by 4 bases and J by 2 bases, leaving 16 bases between them. This CDR3 is 15 amino acids long. The germline CDR1 and CDR2 sequences are SGDLS and YYNGEE. Full variable domain (rest looked up from reference TRBV9 and TRBJ2-7): DSGVTQTPKHLITATGQRVTLRCSPRSGDLSVYWYQQSLDQGLQFLIQYYNGEERAKGNILERFSAQQFPDLHSELNLSSLELGDSALYFCASSHGGEGAYEQYFGPGTRLTVT.

The gene calls are TRBV9 and TRBJ2-5; the D gene is possibly TRBD2 (5 bases). Germline assignment: CDR1 SGDLS and CDR2 YYNGEE. The CDR3 totals 17 residues. V was clipped by 3 bases and J by 0 bases, with 18 bases between them. CDR3 DNA: TGTGCCAGCAGCGGTGGGGTGTTAACGGGATACCAAGAGACCCAGTACTTC. Residues: CASSGGVLTGYQETQYF.

This clone was seen a few times. The chain has TRBV20-1 and TRBJ1-1; D not resolved. The CDR3 consists of 11 residues. Germline V gene sequence: CDR1 DFQATT, CDR2 SNEGSKA (reference sequence). DNA for the CDR3: TGCAGCGCGGCCGCGGGCACTGAAGCTTTCTTT. Protein sequence: CSAAAGTEAFF.

This clone was counted only a few times. The chain couples TRBV12-2 to TRBJ1-3. TRBV12-2 corresponds to a pseudogene. This CDR3 is 8 amino acids long. CDR3 coding DNA: TGTGCAAGTCGCTTTCCGGGCTTT. This codes for CASRFPGF.

The V and J genes are TRBV4-1 and TRBJ1-1; possible D gene TRBD1, 6 bases. CDR1 and CDR2 (germline): MGHRA, YSYEKL. Deletions cut 3 bases from V and 3 bases from J, with 14 bases between. The CDR3 is made up of 15 amino acids. Here the CDR3 reads CASSHRQVADTEAFF. In DNA form, the CDR3 reads TGCGCCAGCAGCCATAGACAGGTTGCGGACACTGAAGCTTTCTTT.

The V call is TRBV19, the J call TRBJ2-3, with 8 bases lining up with TRBD2. J gave up 2 bases and V 7 bases, and 8 bases lay outside the gene matches. The CDR3 is made up of 15 amino acids. From germline, CDR1 is LNHDA and CDR2 SQIVND (reference sequence). The CDR3 sequence is CASKALAGNTDTQYF. In DNA, the CDR3 is TGTGCCAGTAAAGCGCTAGCGGGTAACACAGATACGCAGTATTTT.

The chain joins TRBV5-4 to TRBJ1-5, with a weak D call TRBD1 (5 bases). In germline, CDR1 is SGHNT, CDR2 YYREEE (reference sequence). Trimming removed 0 bases at V and 2 bases at J, with 9 bases between. There are 15 residues in the CDR3. The CDR3 loop is CASSLGGAGNQPQHF. DNA for the CDR3: TGTGCCAGCAGCTTGGGAGGGGCAGGCAATCAGCCCCAGCATTTT.

This chain uses TRBV11-3 with TRBJ2-1; D might be TRBD2 (5 bases). The CDR3 is made up of 13 amino acids. V was clipped by 3 bases and J by 8 bases, with 11 bases between them. Germline V gives CDR1 SGHNT, CDR2 YENEEA. The DNA for the CDR3 is TGTGCCAGCAGCTTTCGAGGGTACTATGAGCAGTTCTTC. It is translated as CASSFRGYYEQFF. The full variable domain, rest sourced from reference TRBV11-3 and TRBJ2-1, is EAGVVQSPRYKIIEKKQPVAFWCNPISGHNTLYWYLQNLGQGPELLIRYENEEAVDDSQLPKDRFSAERLKGVDSTLKIQPAELGDSAVYLCASSFRGYYEQFFGPGTRLTVL.

The gene calls are TRBV5-4 and TRBJ2-3; 7 positions match TRBD2. There are 17 residues in the CDR3. CDR1 and CDR2 (germline): SGHNT, YYREEE (reference sequence). Trimming cost V 1 base and J 2 bases; bases outside gene matches: 10. CDR3 sequence: CASSLRPSGIYTDTQYF. CDR3 coding DNA: TGTGCCAGCAGCTTGAGGCCTAGCGGCATATACACAGATACGCAGTATTTT.

A remark on this clone: Other DNA sequences in the sample encode the same CDR3. The chain combines TRBV6-1 with TRBJ1-1; D possibly corresponds to TRBD1 (5 bases). Germline-derived CDR1 and CDR2 are MNHNS and SASEGT. The length of the CDR3 is 13 residues. V gave up 5 bases and J gave up 8 bases, with 15 bases separating them. The CDR3 protein is CASSPRGQGEAFF. The CDR3 nucleotides read TGTGCCAGCAGTCCGAGGGGCCAGGGCGAAGCTTTCTTT.

This clone has a handful of counts. This rearrangement joins TRBV9 to TRBJ2-1; tentative D call: TRBD1 (5 bases). Trimming removed 3 bases from V and 7 bases from J, with 11 bases in between. CDR1 and CDR2 from the germline V gene are SGDLS and YYNGEE. This CDR3 is 13 amino acids long. CDR3 sequence: CASSATPGNEQFF. The CDR3 DNA follows: TGTGCCAGCAGCGCAACGCCAGGGAATGAGCAGTTCTTC.

Points on this clone: The sample holds other DNA sequences that translate to the same CDR3. The DNA of the CDR3 is TGCGCCAGCAGCTTGGGTGGTAGCAATCAGCCCCAGCATTTT. It is translated as CASSLGGSNQPQHF. The gene calls are TRBV5-1 and TRBJ1-5; D not resolved. The germline CDR1 and CDR2 sequences are SGHRS and YFSETQ. V was cut by 0 bases and J by 0 bases, with 4 bases left in between. The CDR3 totals 14 residues.

V is TRBV7-9 and J is TRBJ2-7; D gene unclear. The CDR3 consists of 15 residues. The germline V and J ends were trimmed by 1 base and 6 bases, with 16 bases remaining between them. Germline values: CDR1 SEHNR, CDR2 FQNEAQ (reference sequence). The CDR3 spells CASSLEPRALGEQYF. The DNA for the CDR3 is TGTGCCAGCAGCTTAGAGCCCCGGGCCTTGGGCGAGCAGTACTTC. Drawing the rest from reference TRBV7-9 and TRBJ2-7, the complete variable domain is DTGVSQNPRHKITKRGQNVTFRCDPISEHNRLYWYRQTLGQGPEFLTYFQNEAQLEKSRLLSDRFSAERPKGSFSTLEIQRTEQGDSAMYLCASSLEPRALGEQYFGPGTRLTVT.

The chain employs TRBV13 and TRBJ2-1; possible D gene TRBD1, 5 bases. The CDR3 contains 13 residues. V lost 5 bases and J 7 bases, leaving 12 bases between the germline ends. Looked up from germline, CDR1 is PRHDT and CDR2 is FYEKMQ (reference sequence). Written as DNA, the CDR3 is TGTGCCAGCAGCCCCATGGGGCCTAATGAGCAGTTCTTC. It translates to CASSPMGPNEQFF.

The gene calls are TRBV28 and TRBJ1-4, with D possibly TRBD1 on 6 matching bases. Trimming took 6 bases from V and 5 from J, leaving 16 bases between them. Germline lookup yields CDR1 MDHEN and CDR2 SYDVKM. The CDR3 is 15 amino acids. The CDR3 DNA is TGTGCCAGCAGCTACAGGGCCGTGCCAAATGAAAAACTGTTTTTT. It codes for CASSYRAVPNEKLFF.

V usage is TRBV6-6 and J usage is TRBJ2-3, with D uncertain. The CDR3 sequence is 14 residues long. V was cut by 4 bases and J by 6 bases, with 14 bases left in between. Germline V CDR1 and CDR2: MNHNY, SVGAGI (reference sequence). This CDR3 reads CASSSPDGADTQYF. In DNA, the CDR3 is TGTGCCAGCAGTTCCCCGGACGGCGCCGATACGCAGTATTTT.

In regard to this clone: The same CDR3 arises from other DNA sequences in this sample as well. The rearrangement uses TRBV5-6 and TRBJ2-7, with 10 bases fitting TRBD1. Germline trimming cut 2 bases from V and 3 bases from J; bases unmatched to any gene: 2. Per the germline V gene, CDR1 is SGHDT and CDR2 is YYEEEE. The CDR3 runs to 14 residues. This CDR3 is CASSFGTGDYEQYF. DNA for the CDR3: TGTGCCAGCAGCTTTGGGACAGGGGACTACGAGCAGTACTTC.

To note about this clone: Different DNA sequences within this sample yield the same CDR3. This chain links TRBV11-3 with TRBJ2-1; D possibly corresponds to TRBD2 (6 bases). V lost 5 bases, J lost 10 bases, and 15 bases lay in between. CDR1 is SGHNT and CDR2 is YENEEA in the germline V gene. The length of the CDR3 is 13 residues. The CDR3 sequence is CASSTPGLGEQFF. Here the CDR3 DNA reads TGTGCCAGCAGCACGCCGGGACTCGGGGAGCAGTTCTTC.

V is TRBV5-4 and J is TRBJ2-1, with D possibly TRBD2 on 7 matching bases. Germline V CDR1 and CDR2: SGHNT, YYREEE (reference sequence). This CDR3 region has 15 residues. Trimming removed 4 bases from V and 8 bases from J, with 19 bases in between. CDR3 sequence (DNA): TGTGCCAGCAGCCGCTTTGGGGGGGCCTCGGATGAGCAGTTCTTC. The encoded protein is CASSRFGGASDEQFF.